Shown below are 18 T cell receptor beta chains from a single sample sequenced in a study of blood T cell repertoires in COVID-19. The repertoire was sequenced with immunoSEQ multiplex PCR; TCRdb's copy has only in-frame clones and lacks some. The data contain tens of thousands of clones, about 88% of them singletons. Sequencing used peripheral blood. The receptor source for this set is a woman of 80 years or more with active COVID-19.

The rearrangement joins TRBV28 to TRBJ2-7; 13 bases match TRBD2. The trim removed 6 bases at V and 2 bases at J, leaving 1 base unmatched. Germline values: CDR1 MDHEN, CDR2 SYDVKM. This CDR3 comprises 14 residues. CDR3 region: CASRGTSGAYEQYF. The CDR3 region has the DNA TGTGCCAGCAGAGGGACTAGCGGGGCCTACGAGCAGTACTTC.

The DNA of the CDR3 is TGTGCCAGCAGCCGTAGCGCCGTCGACCGGGACTGGAGCTCCTACGAGCAGTACTTC. This translates into CASSRSAVDRDWSSYEQYF. The J gene is TRBJ2-7, the V gene TRBV4-2; TRBD2 might be the D (6 bases). In germline, CDR1 is LGHNA, CDR2 YNFKEQ. The ends were cut back, 4 bases at V and 0 bases at J, with 25 bases in the middle. CDR3 length equals 19 residues.

The chain employs TRBV6-2 or TRBV6-3 and TRBJ1-1; 8 bases fit TRBD1. Trimming cost V 2 bases and J 0 bases; bases outside gene matches: 8. The CDR3 consists of 17 residues. The germline CDR1 and CDR2 sequences are MNHEY and SVGEGT. As DNA, the CDR3 is TGTGCCAGCAGTTACGCTTTCCCAGGGGGCGTGAACACTGAAGCTTTCTTT. Encoded protein: CASSYAFPGGVNTEAFF.

CDR3 region: CASSLAGGFYNEQFF. The CDR3 DNA follows: TGTGCCAGCAGTTTGGCCGGGGGGTTCTACAATGAGCAGTTCTTC. The chain recombines TRBV28 with TRBJ2-1; 7 positions match TRBD2. J lost 3 bases, V lost 3 bases, and 5 bases had no gene match. The CDR3 runs to 15 residues. Germline CDR1 and CDR2: MDHEN and SYDVKM.

The rearrangement uses TRBV7-8 and TRBJ1-1; the D gene is possibly TRBD1 (5 bases). The CDR3 consists of 14 residues. Per germline, CDR1 SGHVS and CDR2 FQNEAQ. Trimming cost V 5 bases and J 4 bases, with 14 bases left between them. CDR3 DNA sequence: TGTGCCAGCAGCCACGTGGCCGGGGGCACTGAAGCTTTCTTT. Translated: CASSHVAGGTEAFF. Based on the CDR3 plus reference TRBV7-8 and TRBJ1-1, the full variable domain is GAGVSQSPRYKVAKRGQDVALRCDPISGHVSLFWYQQALGQGPEFLTYFQNEAQLDKSGLPSDRFFAERPEGSVSTLKIQRTQQEDSAVYLCASSHVAGGTEAFFGQGTRLTVV.

The chain recombines TRBV4-1 with TRBJ2-7; TRBD2 agrees at 10 bases. J gave up 2 bases and V 4 bases, and 8 bases lay outside the gene matches. Germline V CDR1 and CDR2: MGHRA, YSYEKL. The CDR3 contains 16 residues. CDR3 bases: TGCGCCAGCAGCCCATACCCGGGACTAGCGACCTACGAGCAGTACTTC. This codes for CASSPYPGLATYEQYF.

The chain joins TRBV2 to TRBJ2-7; 12 nucleotides line up with TRBD1. V was clipped by 5 bases and J by 7 bases; unmatched bases: 12. The V gene's germline CDR1 is SNHLY and CDR2 FYNNEI. This CDR3 spans 16 amino acids. DNA of the CDR3: TGTGCCAGCAGTCGTAACGGGGACAGGGGGCTTGGTGAGCAGTACTTC. It yields the protein CASSRNGDRGLGEQYF.

The gene calls are TRBV5-1 and TRBJ2-3, with 7 nucleotides matching TRBD2. The CDR3 has 13 residues. CDR1 SGHRS and CDR2 YFSETQ come from the germline V gene. Germline trimming cut 0 bases from V and 6 bases from J; bases unmatched to any gene: 1. As DNA, the CDR3 is TGCGCCAGCAGCTTGGACGGGGGGGATACGCAGTATTTT. It yields the protein CASSLDGGDTQYF. Together with reference TRBV5-1 and TRBJ2-3, the CDR3 gives the full variable domain: KAGVTQTPRYLIKTRGQQVTLSCSPISGHRSVSWYQQTPGQGLQFLFEYFSETQRNKGNFPGRFSGRQFSNSRSEMNVSTLELGDSALYLCASSLDGGDTQYFGPGTRLTVL.

The chain has TRBV18 and TRBJ2-1, with D maybe TRBD2 (6 bases). Trimming left V 0 bases short and J 2 bases short, with 11 bases between. CDR3 length: 16 amino acids. Germline V gene sequence: CDR1 KGHSH, CDR2 LQKENI. The CDR3 region has the DNA TGTGCCAGCTCACCACCCGTAGTAGCGGCCTACAATGAGCAGTTCTTC. This codes for CASSPPVVAAYNEQFF.

This clone was recorded once. CDR3 coding DNA: TGTGCCAGCAGCCTCACGGTACTGCGGGAGGTTTACTACAATGAGCAGTTCTTC. Protein: CASSLTVLREVYYNEQFF. The V and J genes are TRBV7-8 and TRBJ2-1; TRBD2 aligns across 8 bases. Germline V CDR1 and CDR2: SGHVS, FQNEAQ. V lost 5 bases and J lost 3; bases outside the gene matches: 15. CDR3 length: 18 residues.

The chain joins TRBV7-2 to TRBJ2-5; tentatively, D is TRBD2 (6 bases). V dropped 5 bases and J dropped 4 bases, with 17 bases sitting between them. The CDR3 covers 15 residues. Germline V gene lookup returns CDR1 SGHTA and CDR2 FQGNSA. In DNA form, the CDR3 reads TGTGCCAGCAGCCGCAGAGCGGGCCAGGGAGAGACCCAGTACTTC. Its translation is CASSRRAGQGETQYF.

This clone was recorded a few times. The genes are TRBV19 and TRBJ2-2; tentative D call: TRBD1 (6 bases). With 5 bases removed from V and 4 bases from J, the gap between germline ends came to 8 bases. Germline V gene sequence: CDR1 LNHDA, CDR2 SQIVND (reference sequence). The CDR3 contains 13 residues. Here the CDR3 reads CASSHRVTGELFF. CDR3 nucleotide sequence: TGTGCCAGTAGTCACAGGGTCACCGGGGAGCTGTTTTTT.

J is TRBJ2-1 and V is TRBV7-2, with TRBD1 matching 9 bases. This CDR3 is built from 16 residues. After removal of 5 bases from V and 6 bases from J, the junction contained 11 bases not matched to a gene. The germline gives CDR1 SGHTA, CDR2 FQGNSA. CDR3 loop: CASSRSRGQGFNEQFF. In DNA, the CDR3 is TGTGCCAGCAGCCGTTCCCGGGGACAGGGTTTCAATGAGCAGTTCTTC. The full variable domain, with the rest looked up from reference TRBV7-2 and TRBJ2-1, is GAGVSQSPSNKVTEKGKDVELRCDPISGHTALYWYRQSLGQGLEFLIYFQGNSAPDKSGLPSDRFSAERTGGSVSTLTIQRTQQEDSAVYLCASSRSRGQGFNEQFFGPGTRLTVL.

The V and J genes are TRBV5-1 and TRBJ2-1; 11 positions match TRBD1. After removal of 4 bases from V and 4 bases from J, the junction contained 7 bases not matched to a gene. CDR3 length: 16 amino acids. CDR1 and CDR2 (germline): SGHRS, YFSETQ. The CDR3 nucleotides read TGCGCCAGCAGCCCCCCCGGGACAGGGGGATACAATGAGCAGTTCTTC. This gives the protein CASSPPGTGGYNEQFF.

CDR3 nucleotide sequence: TGTGCCAGCAGCGTGGACATGCCTGATGGCTACACCTTC. Translated, it gives CASSVDMPDGYTF. The chain uses TRBV5-5 and TRBJ1-2; possibly TRBD1 for D (5 bases). The CDR3 runs 13 residues. The ends were cut back, 4 bases at V and 6 bases at J, with 13 bases in the middle. The germline V gene has CDR1 SGHKS and CDR2 YYEKEE (reference sequence).

The chain carries TRBV3-1 (or the pseudogene TRBV3-2) and TRBJ2-3; D gene unclear. From germline, CDR1 is LGHDT and CDR2 YNNKEL (reference sequence). Trimming left V 1 base short and J 0 bases short, with 2 bases between. The CDR3 runs to 13 residues. CDR3 residues: CASSQASTDTQYF. For the CDR3, the DNA is TGTGCCAGCAGCCAAGCTAGCACAGATACGCAGTATTTT.

The rearrangement joins TRBV13 to TRBJ1-2; TRBD1 matches at 8 bases. Germline values: CDR1 PRHDT, CDR2 FYEKMQ (reference sequence). Trimming removed 6 bases from V and 3 bases from J; junction bases left unmatched: 6. The CDR3 loop spans 14 amino acids. CDR3 amino acids: CASRLQGAYYGYTF. The CDR3 nucleotides are TGTGCCAGCAGACTGCAGGGGGCCTACTATGGCTACACCTTC.

The J gene is TRBJ2-1, the V gene TRBV9; 12 positions agree with TRBD2. Germline CDR1 is SGDLS and CDR2 is YYNGEE. The CDR3 runs 18 residues. J gave up 4 bases and V 0 bases, and 8 bases lay outside the gene matches. The CDR3 here is CASSVGGLAGAYYNEQFF. For the CDR3, the DNA is TGTGCCAGCAGCGTAGGGGGACTAGCGGGCGCGTATTACAATGAGCAGTTCTTC.